One and the same sample provided the 20 T cell receptor beta chains below, sequenced in a study of tissue T cells after allogeneic stem cell transplantation. Documented time point: mouse harvest day 7 after allogeneic transplant. Mouse grafts combined 10^7 T-cell-depleted bone marrow cells with 10^6 splenic CD5+ T cells. The protocol was immunoSEQ multiplex PCR, while the TCRdb copy is restricted to in-frame clones and leaves out a portion. This table has roughly 6,400 clones, approximately 46% appearing once. The sample comprised gut tissue. These receptors were collected from a female BALB/c mouse given C57BL/6 T cells with graft-versus-host disease after an allogeneic hematopoietic cell transplant.

In the case of this clone: Each gene name is a mouse one. Read coverage stops 1 residue before the CDR3 terminus; the germline J gene supplies the remainder. The V and J genes are TRBV13-1 and TRBJ2-5; D unclear. From germline, CDR1 is NSHNY and CDR2 SYGAGN. V was shortened by 0 bases and J by 4 bases, with 6 bases between the two germline ends. The CDR3 runs 13 residues. This chain's CDR3 is CASSDAWEDTQYF. The sequenced CDR3 bases are TGTGCCAGCAGTGATGCTTGGGAAGACACCCAGTAC.

As to this clone: Gene and germline names: mouse. The CDR3 is cut off 1 residue early in the read; its end comes from the germline J gene. V and J are TRBV5 and TRBJ2-1, with TRBD1 matching 7 bases. The CDR3 has 15 amino acids. CDR1 is LGHNA, CDR2 YNLKQL, per germline (reference sequence). J gave up 1 base and V 4 bases, and 4 bases lay outside the gene matches. CDR3 region: CASSPRDRNYAEQFF. The sequenced CDR3 bases are TGTGCCAGCAGCCCCCGGGACAGAAACTATGCTGAGCAGTTC.

Comments on this clone: The gene symbols are mouse symbols. The read gets to within 1 residue of the CDR3 end, and the germline J gene fills in the rest. The V call is TRBV31, the J call TRBJ2-1; the match to TRBD2 covers 12 bases. The CDR3 is 15 amino acids. V lost 3 bases to trimming and J lost 7 bases; unmatched junction nucleotides: 7. Germline V lookup: CDR1 GKSSPN, CDR2 SITVG. The DNA read from the CDR3 is TGTGCCTGGAGCCCGACTGGGGGGGCGCGAGCTGAGCAGTTC. This gives the protein CAWSPTGGARAEQF. The entire CDR3 sequence reads CAWSPTGGARAEQFF.

In the case of this clone: Gene names and germline refer to mouse. Sequencing ends 1 residue short of the CDR3 end; the germline J gene provides the rest. V and J are TRBV1 and TRBJ1-6, with TRBD1 as a possible D gene (5 bases). TRBJ1-6 is classed as an ORF, of uncertain function. Trimming pared 1 base from V and 5 bases from J, leaving 9 bases between. Germline V lookup: CDR1 NSQYPW, CDR2 LRSPGD (reference sequence). The CDR3 consists of 15 residues. The CDR3 DNA, read in part, is TGCACCTGCAGTGCAGGGGTGGGGCATAATTCGCCCCTCTAC. Protein: CTCSAGVGHNSPLY. In full, the CDR3 is CTCSAGVGHNSPLYF.

Details on this clone: Germline and genes: mouse. The CDR3 goes on 1 residue after the read ends, and that part is filled in from the germline J gene. The chain couples TRBV12-1 to TRBJ2-3, with unresolved D. Germline V gives CDR1 SGHSN, CDR2 HYEKVE. V was cut by 4 bases and J by 0 bases, with 10 bases left in between. The CDR3 has 14 residues. CDR3: CASSKPASAETLYF. Partial CDR3 DNA: TGTGCCAGCTCAAAGCCAGCTAGTGCAGAAACGCTGTAT.

Regarding this clone: The gene symbols are mouse symbols. Sequencing ends 1 residue short of the CDR3 end; the germline J gene provides the rest. V usage is TRBV2 and J usage is TRBJ2-5, with TRBD1 matching 10 bases. The CDR3 consists of 14 residues. In germline, CDR1 is LGHNA, CDR2 YSYQKL. V gave up 1 base and J gave up 5 bases; unmatched junction bases: 0. The CDR3 DNA, read in part, is TGTGCCAGCAGCCAAGGGGACAGGGGAGACACCCAGTAC. It yields the protein CASSQGDRGDTQY. The CDR3 in its entirety is CASSQGDRGDTQYF. Complete variable domain (other parts from reference TRBV2 and TRBJ2-5): DPKIIQKPKYLVAVTGSEKILICEQYLGHNAMYWYRQSAKKPLEFMFSYSYQKLMDNQTASSRFQPQSSKKNHLDLQITALKPDDSATYFCASSQGDRGDTQYFGPGTRLLVL.

Turning to this clone: Gene and germline names: mouse. The read halts 1 residue ahead of the CDR3 end, with the missing end drawn from the germline J gene. The V gene is TRBV3, the J gene TRBJ2-3, with D perhaps matching TRBD2 (6 bases). V shed 5 bases and J shed 0 bases, with 12 bases lying between them. Germline loops: CDR1 SNHLY, CDR2 FYNGKV (reference sequence). CDR3 length: 15 amino acids. CDR3 bases read: TGTGCCAGCAGCCCCTGGGGTTCTAGTGCAGAAACGCTGTAT. Residues: CASSPWGSSAETLY. The CDR3 reads in full as CASSPWGSSAETLYF.

Of note for this clone: These gene names are mouse names. Coverage ceases 1 residue before the CDR3 finishes, and the germline J gene fills in the end. This chain connects TRBV26 to TRBJ1-3, with no clear D. The CDR3 consists of 14 residues. The germline CDR1 and CDR2 sequences are KGHPV and FQNQEV (reference sequence). With 4 bases removed from V and 0 bases from J, the gap between germline ends came to 7 bases. The CDR3 DNA, read in part, is TGTGCCAGCAGTCGAGGGATTTCTGGAAATACGCTCTAT. It is translated as CASSRGISGNTLY. In full, the CDR3 is CASSRGISGNTLYF.

With respect to this clone: All gene names here are mouse names. The sequenced fragment ends 1 residue before the CDR3 boundary, so the rest is inferred from the germline J gene. The chain recombines TRBV26 with TRBJ2-5, with a weak D call TRBD1 (7 bases). The CDR3 spans 13 residues. Germline CDR1 reads KGHPV; CDR2 reads FQNQEV (reference sequence). V was pared by 4 bases and J by 5 bases, with 10 bases between. CDR3 amino acids: CASSQGARDTQYF. Partial CDR3 DNA: TGTGCCAGCAGTCAGGGGGCGCGAGACACCCAGTAC. Variable domain in full (rest from reference TRBV26 and TRBJ2-5): NSKVIQTPRYLVKGQGQKAKMRCIPEKGHPVVFWYQQNKNNEFKFLINFQNQEVLQQIDMTEKRFSAECPSNSPCSLEIQSSEAGDSALYLCASSQGARDTQYFGPGTRLLVL.

Notes on this clone: Germline and genes here are mouse. Read coverage stops 1 residue before the CDR3 terminus; the germline J gene supplies the remainder. V usage is TRBV19 and J usage is TRBJ2-1; 11 nucleotides line up with TRBD1. V shed 3 bases, J shed 4 bases, and the junction held 0 bases outside the gene matches. From germline, CDR1 is FNHDT and CDR2 SITEND (reference sequence). The CDR3 is made up of 14 amino acids. The CDR3 here is CASSRDRGYAEQFF. The DNA read from the CDR3 is TGTGCCAGCAGTAGGGACAGGGGGTATGCTGAGCAGTTC. Full variable domain (missing parts from reference TRBV19 and TRBJ2-1): GGIITQTPKFLIGQEGQKLTLKCQQNFNHDTMYWYRQDSGKGLRLIYYSITENDLQKGDLSEGYDASREKKSSFSLTVTSAQKNEMAVFLCASSRDRGYAEQFFGPGTRLTVL.

A few counts support this clone. Gene names and germline refer to mouse. The observed sequence ends 1 residue before the CDR3 terminus, with the missing tail filled in from the germline J gene. Different DNA sequences within this sample yield the same CDR3. The V call is TRBV3, the J call TRBJ2-7, with 8 bases aligning to TRBD2. Per germline, CDR1 SNHLY and CDR2 FYNGKV (reference sequence). The V and J ends lost 3 bases and 2 bases, in that order; junction bases with no gene match: 3. The CDR3 runs 14 residues. The CDR3 sequence is CASSLGGRAYEQYF. The covered CDR3 bases are TGTGCCAGCAGCTTGGGGGGGCGCGCCTATGAACAGTAC. Variable domain in full (rest from reference TRBV3 and TRBJ2-7): GPKVLQIPSHQIIDMGQMVTLNCDPVSNHLYFYWYKQILGQQMEFLVNFYNGKVMEKSKLFKDQFSVERPDGSYFTLKIQPTALEDSAVYFCASSLGGRAYEQYFGPGTRLTVL.

Points on this clone: Gene names follow the mouse nomenclature. The read ends 1 residue shy of where the CDR3 ends; the end is completed using the germline J gene. The chain links TRBV13-1 to TRBJ2-3; D gene unclear. The CDR3 contains 14 residues. Trimming shortened V by 0 bases and J by 0 bases, and 5 bases separated the two germline ends. Looked up from germline, CDR1 is NSHNY and CDR2 is SYGAGN. CDR3 DNA, as far as it was read: TGTGCCAGCAGTGATGAGGACAGTGCAGAAACGCTGTAT. This translates into CASSDEDSAETLY. The whole CDR3 region reads CASSDEDSAETLYF.

Only a few counts were recorded for this clone. Gene names and germline refer to mouse. The CDR3 end lies 1 residue beyond the end of the read and is filled in from the germline J gene. The V call is TRBV17, the J call TRBJ1-4; D is possibly TRBD1 (6 bases). V lost 5 bases and J 3 bases, leaving 10 bases between the germline ends. Germline V gives CDR1 MNHDT, CDR2 YYDKIL. The length of the CDR3 is 14 residues. CDR3 bases read: TGTGCTAGCAGTTTTCAGGGGACCAACGAAAGATTATTT. Translation gives CASSFQGTNERLF. The full CDR3 is CASSFQGTNERLFF. Using reference TRBV17 and TRBJ1-4 for the parts outside the CDR3, the full variable domain is DTTVKQNPRYKLARVGKPVNLICSQTMNHDTMYWYQKKPNQAPKLLLFYYDKILNREADTFEKFQSSRPNNSFCSLYIGSAGLEYSAMYLCASSFQGTNERLFFGHGTKLSVL.

This clone was detected a few times. Here the gene names and germline are mouse. Read coverage stops 1 residue before the CDR3 terminus; the germline J gene supplies the remainder. The chain employs TRBV23 and TRBJ2-5. The CDR3 is made up of 15 amino acids. Germline V gene data show CDR1 as KGHTA and CDR2 as FQNQQP. The CDR3 bases that were read are TGCTCCAGCAGTCAATCGAAGGCAGACCAAGACACCCAGTAC. Its translation is CSSSQSKADQDTQY. The complete CDR3 sequence is CSSSQSKADQDTQYF.

By share of the sample, this clone is medium-sized. Mouse gene names apply. The DNA ends 1 residue before the CDR3 does, and the rest of the CDR3 is filled in from the germline J gene. This chain links TRBV15 with TRBJ2-7; D gene uncertain. In germline, CDR1 is SGHND, CDR2 FRSKSL. V was pared by 3 bases and J by 5 bases, with 5 bases between. The CDR3 contains 11 residues. CDR3 residues: CASSFGDEQYF. Incomplete CDR3 DNA: TGTGCCAGCAGTTTCGGGGATGAACAGTAC.

Of note for this clone: Mouse germline and gene names are used. The read terminates 1 residue before the CDR3 end, so the remaining end is supplied by the germline J gene. This chain joins TRBV3 and TRBJ2-3; 9 positions match TRBD2. With V trimmed by 6 bases and J by 0 bases, 10 bases remained unmatched. This CDR3 has 17 residues. Germline-derived CDR1 and CDR2 are SNHLY and FYNGKV (reference sequence). CDR3 bases read: TGTGCCAGCAGTCCACGACTGGGGGCCTCTAGTGCAGAAACGCTGTAT. The encoded protein is CASSPRLGASSAETLY. In full, the CDR3 is CASSPRLGASSAETLYF.

Worth noting for this clone: Gene names denote mouse genes. The CDR3 end falls 1 residue outside the read, so it is completed with the germline J gene. The chain uses TRBV26 and TRBJ1-2; D is possibly TRBD1 (5 bases). The V end lost 6 bases, the J end lost 0 bases, and 5 bases lay between the germline ends. CDR1 and CDR2 from the germline V gene are KGHPV and FQNQEV (reference sequence). There are 12 residues in the CDR3. CDR3 in amino acids: CASRQANSDYTF. CDR3 DNA (partial): TGTGCCAGCAGACAGGCAAACTCCGACTACACC.

Of note for this clone: Gene names and germline refer to mouse. The DNA ends 1 residue before the CDR3 does, and the rest of the CDR3 is filled in from the germline J gene. The V gene is TRBV26, the J gene TRBJ1-3; 8 bases are shared with TRBD1. V gave up 4 bases and J gave up 1 base; unmatched junction bases: 3. Germline V gene data show CDR1 as KGHPV and CDR2 as FQNQEV (reference sequence). CDR3 size: 15 residues. CDR3 residues: CASSPHRGSGNTLYF. The covered CDR3 bases are TGTGCCAGCAGTCCCCACAGGGGGTCTGGAAATACGCTCTAT.

As for this clone: Mouse germline and gene names are used. With the read ending 1 residue before the CDR3 end, the germline J gene is used to fill in that end. This chain uses TRBV1 with TRBJ1-4; a weak D match, TRBD1 (5 bases). Per germline, CDR1 NSQYPW and CDR2 LRSPGD (reference sequence). The V and J ends lost 1 base and 1 base respectively, with 7 bases between them. The CDR3 contains 15 residues. The sequenced part of the CDR3 DNA is TGCACCTGCAGTGCAGTAGGGGCTTCCAACGAAAGATTATTT. Translation gives CTCSAVGASNERLF. In full, the CDR3 is CTCSAVGASNERLFF.

Comments on this clone: Germline and genes here are mouse. The read ends 1 residue shy of where the CDR3 ends; the end is completed using the germline J gene. This sequence joins TRBV12-2 and TRBJ2-4; D might be TRBD1 (6 bases). V was cut by 2 bases and J by 0 bases, with 8 bases left in between. The CDR3 sequence is 14 residues long. Per germline, CDR1 SGHLS and CDR2 HYDKME. This CDR3 is CASSPQGSQNTLYF. The covered CDR3 bases are TGTGCCAGCTCTCCACAGGGTAGTCAAAACACCTTGTAC. Full variable domain (outside the CDR3, taken from reference TRBV12-2 and TRBJ2-4): NSGVVQSPRYIIKGKGERSILKCIPISGHLSVAWYQQTQGQELKFFIQHYDKMERDKGNLPSRFSVQQFDDYHSEMNMSALELEDSAVYFCASSPQGSQNTLYFGAGTRLSVL.